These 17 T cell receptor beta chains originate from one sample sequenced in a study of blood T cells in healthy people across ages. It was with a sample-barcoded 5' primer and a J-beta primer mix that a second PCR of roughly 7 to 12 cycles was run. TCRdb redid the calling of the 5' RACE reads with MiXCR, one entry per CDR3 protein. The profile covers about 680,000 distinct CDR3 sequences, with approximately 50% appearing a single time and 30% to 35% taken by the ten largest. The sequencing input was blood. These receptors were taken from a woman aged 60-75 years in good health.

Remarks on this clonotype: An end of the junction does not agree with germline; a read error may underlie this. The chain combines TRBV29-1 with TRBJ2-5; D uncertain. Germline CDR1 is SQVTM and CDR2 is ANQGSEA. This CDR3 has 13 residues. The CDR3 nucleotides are TGCAGCGTTGACGGCGAACTCCAAGAGACCCTGTACTTC. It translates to CSVDGELQETLYF. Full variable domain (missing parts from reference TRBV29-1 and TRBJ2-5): SAVISQKPSRDICQRGTSLTIQCQVDSQVTMMFWYRQQPGQSLTLIATANQGSEATYESGFVIDKFPISRPNLTFSTLTVSNMSPEDSSIYLCSVDGELQETLYFGPGTRLLVL.

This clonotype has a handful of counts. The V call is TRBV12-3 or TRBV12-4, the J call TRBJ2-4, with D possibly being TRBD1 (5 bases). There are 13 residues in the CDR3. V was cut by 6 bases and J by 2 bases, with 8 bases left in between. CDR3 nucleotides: TGTGCCAGCAGCAGGGTTTCCAAAAACATTCAGTACTTC. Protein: CASSRVSKNIQYF.

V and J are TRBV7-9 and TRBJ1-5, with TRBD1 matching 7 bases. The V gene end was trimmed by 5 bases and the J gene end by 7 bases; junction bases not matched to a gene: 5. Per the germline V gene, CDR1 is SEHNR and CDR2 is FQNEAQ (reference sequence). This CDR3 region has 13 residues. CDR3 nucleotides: TGTGCCAGCAGCCAGGGACAGCCACAGCCCCAGCATTTT. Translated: CASSQGQPQPQHF.

The CDR3 here is CASSQGAPSGSYEQYF. CDR3 sequence (DNA): TGCGCCAGCAGCCAAGGAGCTCCTAGCGGGTCGTACGAGCAGTACTTC. The V gene is TRBV4-3, the J gene TRBJ2-7; the match to TRBD2 covers 8 bases. Germline CDR1 LGHNA, CDR2 YSLEER. The CDR3 loop spans 16 amino acids. V lost 1 base to trimming and J lost 4 bases; unmatched junction nucleotides: 9.

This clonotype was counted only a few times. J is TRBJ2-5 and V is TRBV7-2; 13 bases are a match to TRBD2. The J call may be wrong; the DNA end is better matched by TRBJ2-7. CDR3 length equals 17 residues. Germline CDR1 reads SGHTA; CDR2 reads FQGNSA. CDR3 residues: CASSPQGLAGVVREQYF. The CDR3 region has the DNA TGTGCCAGCAGCCCACAAGGACTAGCGGGAGTCGTCCGCGAGCAGTACTTC.

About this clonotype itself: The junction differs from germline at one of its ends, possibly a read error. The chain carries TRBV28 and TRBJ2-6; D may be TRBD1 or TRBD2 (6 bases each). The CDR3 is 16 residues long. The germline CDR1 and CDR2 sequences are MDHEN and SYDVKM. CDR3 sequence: CASSLSAGSGANVLIF. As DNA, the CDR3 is TGTGCCAGCAGTTTATCCGCCGGGTCGGGGGCCAACGTCCTGATTTTC. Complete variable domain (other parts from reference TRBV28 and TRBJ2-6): DVKVTQSSRYLVKRTGEKVFLECVQDMDHENMFWYRQDPGLGLRLIYFSYDVKMKEKGDIPEGYSVSREKKERFSLILESASTNQTSMYLCASSLSAGSGANVLIFGAGSRLTVL.

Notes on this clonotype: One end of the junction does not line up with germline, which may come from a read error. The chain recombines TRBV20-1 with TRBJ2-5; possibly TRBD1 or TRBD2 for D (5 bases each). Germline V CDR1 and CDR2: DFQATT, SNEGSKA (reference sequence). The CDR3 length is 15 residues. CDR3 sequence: CSARVLGRSQETQYF. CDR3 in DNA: TGCAGTGCTAGAGTACTGGGACGGTCCCAAGAGACCCAGTACTTT.

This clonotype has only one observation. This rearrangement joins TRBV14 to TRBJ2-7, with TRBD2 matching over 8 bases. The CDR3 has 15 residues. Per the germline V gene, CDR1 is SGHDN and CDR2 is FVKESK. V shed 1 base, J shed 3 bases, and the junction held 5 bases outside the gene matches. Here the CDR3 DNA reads TGTGCCAGCAGCCAAGGAGCTAGCGGGTTCTACGAGCAGTACTTC. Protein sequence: CASSQGASGFYEQYF.

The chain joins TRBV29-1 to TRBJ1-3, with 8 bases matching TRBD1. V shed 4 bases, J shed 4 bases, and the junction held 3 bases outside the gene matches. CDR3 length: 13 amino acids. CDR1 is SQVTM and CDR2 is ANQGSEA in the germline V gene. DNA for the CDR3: TGCAGCGTTGTCGGACAGGGCGGAAACACCATATATTTT. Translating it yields CSVVGQGGNTIYF.

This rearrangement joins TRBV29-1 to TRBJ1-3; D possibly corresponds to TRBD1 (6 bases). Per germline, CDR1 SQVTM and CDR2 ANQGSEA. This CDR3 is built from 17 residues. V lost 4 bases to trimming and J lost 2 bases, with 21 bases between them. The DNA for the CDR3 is TGCAGCGTTGTGGGGGGCCGAGAGTTGGGACCTGGAAACACCATATATTTT. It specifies CSVVGGRELGPGNTIYF.

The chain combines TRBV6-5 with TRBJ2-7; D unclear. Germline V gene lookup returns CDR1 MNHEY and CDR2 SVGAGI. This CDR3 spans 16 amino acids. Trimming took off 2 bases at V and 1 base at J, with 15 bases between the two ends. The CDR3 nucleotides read TGTGCCAGCAGTTACGCCCATGTGGTGGGGTCCTACGAGCAGTACTTC. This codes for CASSYAHVVGSYEQYF.

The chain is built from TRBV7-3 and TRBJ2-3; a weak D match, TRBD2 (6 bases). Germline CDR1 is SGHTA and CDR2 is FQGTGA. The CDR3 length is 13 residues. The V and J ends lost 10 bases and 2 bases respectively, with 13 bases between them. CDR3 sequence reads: CANRRDSTDTQYF. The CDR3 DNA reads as TGTGCCAACCGGCGGGACTCCACAGATACGCAGTATTTT.

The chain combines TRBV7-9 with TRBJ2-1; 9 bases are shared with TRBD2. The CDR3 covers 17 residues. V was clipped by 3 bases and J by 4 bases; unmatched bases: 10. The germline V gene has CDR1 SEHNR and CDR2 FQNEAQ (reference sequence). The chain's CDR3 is CASSLGLAGARYNEQFF. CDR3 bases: TGTGCCAGCAGCTTGGGACTAGCTGGCGCTCGATACAATGAGCAGTTCTTC. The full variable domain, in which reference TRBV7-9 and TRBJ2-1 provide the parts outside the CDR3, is DTGVSQNPRHKITKRGQNVTFRCDPISEHNRLYWYRQTLGQGPEFLTYFQNEAQLEKSRLLSDRFSAERPKGSFSTLEIQRTEQGDSAMYLCASSLGLAGARYNEQFFGPGTRLTVL.

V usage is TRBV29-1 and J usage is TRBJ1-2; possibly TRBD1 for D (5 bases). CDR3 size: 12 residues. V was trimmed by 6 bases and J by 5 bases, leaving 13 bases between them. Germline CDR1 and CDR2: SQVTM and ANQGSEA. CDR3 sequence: CSVDTERYGYTF. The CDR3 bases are TGCAGCGTGGACACAGAACGATATGGCTACACCTTC.

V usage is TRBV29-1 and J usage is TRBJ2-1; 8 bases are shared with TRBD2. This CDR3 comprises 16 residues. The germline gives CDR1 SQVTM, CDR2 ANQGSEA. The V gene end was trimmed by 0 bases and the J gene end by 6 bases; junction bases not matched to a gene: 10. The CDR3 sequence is CSVEDRRLAGSNEQFF. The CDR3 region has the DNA TGCAGCGTTGAAGATAGGCGTCTAGCGGGTAGCAATGAGCAGTTCTTC.

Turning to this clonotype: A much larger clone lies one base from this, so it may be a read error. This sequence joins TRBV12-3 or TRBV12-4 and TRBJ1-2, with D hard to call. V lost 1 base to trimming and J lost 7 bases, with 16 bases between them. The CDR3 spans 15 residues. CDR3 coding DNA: TGTGCCAGCAGTTTAGGGATTACACGCTGGTGTGGCTACACCTTC. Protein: CASSLGITRWCGYTF.

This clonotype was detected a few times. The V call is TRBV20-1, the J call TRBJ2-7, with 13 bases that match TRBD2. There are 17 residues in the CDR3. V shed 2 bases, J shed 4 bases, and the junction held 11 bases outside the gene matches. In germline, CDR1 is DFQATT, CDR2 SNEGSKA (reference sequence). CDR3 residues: CSARLITSGRVLYEQYF. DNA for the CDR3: TGCAGTGCTAGATTGATAACTAGCGGGAGGGTTTTATACGAGCAGTACTTC.